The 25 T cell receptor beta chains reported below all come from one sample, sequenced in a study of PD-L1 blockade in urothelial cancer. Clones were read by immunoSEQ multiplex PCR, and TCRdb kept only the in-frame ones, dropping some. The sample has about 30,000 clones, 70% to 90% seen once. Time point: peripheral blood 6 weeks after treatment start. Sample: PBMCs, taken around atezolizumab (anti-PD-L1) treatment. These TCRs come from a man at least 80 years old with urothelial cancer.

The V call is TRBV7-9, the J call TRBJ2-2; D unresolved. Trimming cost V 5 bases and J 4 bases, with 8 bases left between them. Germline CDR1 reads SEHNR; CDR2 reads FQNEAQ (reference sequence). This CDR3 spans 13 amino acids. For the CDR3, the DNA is TGTGCCAGCAGCATAACTCCCACCGGGGAGCTGTTTTTT. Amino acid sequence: CASSITPTGELFF.

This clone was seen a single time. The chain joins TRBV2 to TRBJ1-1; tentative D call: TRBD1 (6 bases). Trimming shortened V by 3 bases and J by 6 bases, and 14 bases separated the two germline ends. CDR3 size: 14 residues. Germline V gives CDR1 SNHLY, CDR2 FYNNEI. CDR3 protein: CASSDLTGLAEAFF. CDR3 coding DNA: TGTGCCAGCAGTGACTTAACAGGGTTGGCTGAAGCTTTCTTT.

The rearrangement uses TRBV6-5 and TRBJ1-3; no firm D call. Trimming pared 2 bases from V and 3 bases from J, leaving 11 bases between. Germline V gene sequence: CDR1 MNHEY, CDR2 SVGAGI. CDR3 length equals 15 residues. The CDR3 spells CASSYGRGLGNTIYF. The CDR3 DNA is TGTGCCAGCAGTTACGGCCGGGGTCTTGGAAACACCATATATTTT.

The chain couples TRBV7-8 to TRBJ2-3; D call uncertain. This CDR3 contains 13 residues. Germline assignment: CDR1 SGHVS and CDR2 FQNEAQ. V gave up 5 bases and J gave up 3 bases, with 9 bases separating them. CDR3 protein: CASSPQLTDTQYF. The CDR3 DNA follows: TGTGCCAGCAGCCCCCAGTTGACAGATACGCAGTATTTT.

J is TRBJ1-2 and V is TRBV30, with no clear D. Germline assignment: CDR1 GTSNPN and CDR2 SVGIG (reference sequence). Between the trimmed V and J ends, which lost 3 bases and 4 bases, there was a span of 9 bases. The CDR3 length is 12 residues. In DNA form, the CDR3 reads TGTGCCTGGAGGGACTCACTCTATGGCTACACCTTC. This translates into CAWRDSLYGYTF. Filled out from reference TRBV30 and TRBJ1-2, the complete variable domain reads SQTIHQWPATLVQPVGSPLSLECTVEGTSNPNLYWYRQAAGRGLQLLFYSVGIGQISSEVPQNLSASRPQDRQFILSSKKLLLSDSGFYLCAWRDSLYGYTFGSGTRLTVV.

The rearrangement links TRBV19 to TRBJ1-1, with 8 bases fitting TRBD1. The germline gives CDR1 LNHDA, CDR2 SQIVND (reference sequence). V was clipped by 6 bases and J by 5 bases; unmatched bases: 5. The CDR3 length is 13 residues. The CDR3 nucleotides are TGTGCCAGTAGGTACAGGGGGGGTACTGAAGCTTTCTTT. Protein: CASRYRGGTEAFF. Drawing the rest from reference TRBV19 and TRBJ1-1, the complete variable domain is DGGITQSPKYLFRKEGQNVTLSCEQNLNHDAMYWYRQDPGQGLRLIYYSQIVNDFQKGDIAEGYSVSREKKESFPLTVTSAQKNPTAFYLCASRYRGGTEAFFGQGTRLTVV.

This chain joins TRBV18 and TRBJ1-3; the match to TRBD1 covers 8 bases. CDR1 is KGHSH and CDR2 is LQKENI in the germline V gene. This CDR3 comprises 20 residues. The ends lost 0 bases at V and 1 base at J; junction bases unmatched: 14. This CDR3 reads CASSPPNSDRAIGSGNTIYF. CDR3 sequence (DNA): TGTGCCAGCTCACCACCGAATTCGGACAGGGCAATTGGGTCTGGAAACACCATATATTTT.

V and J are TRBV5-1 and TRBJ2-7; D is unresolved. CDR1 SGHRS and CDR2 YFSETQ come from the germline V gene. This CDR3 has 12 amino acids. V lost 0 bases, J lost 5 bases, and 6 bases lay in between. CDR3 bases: TGCGCCAGCAGCTTGGGTCTAGACGAGCAGTACTTC. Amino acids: CASSLGLDEQYF.

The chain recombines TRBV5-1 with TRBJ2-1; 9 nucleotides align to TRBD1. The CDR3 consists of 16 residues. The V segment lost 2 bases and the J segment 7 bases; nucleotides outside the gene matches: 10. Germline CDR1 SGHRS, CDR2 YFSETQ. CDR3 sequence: CASSLPGTGSRNEQFF. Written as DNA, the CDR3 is TGCGCCAGCAGCTTACCCGGGACAGGGTCGAGGAATGAGCAGTTCTTC.

The CDR3 DNA is TGTGCCAGCAGTTCCGCGGGACGGGGTGGAGGCTACACCTTC. Amino acid sequence: CASSSAGRGGGYTF. The chain couples TRBV27 to TRBJ1-2; D is perhaps TRBD1 (5 bases). The length of the CDR3 is 14 residues. Trimming removed 4 bases at V and 8 bases at J, with 17 bases between. Per germline, CDR1 MNHEY and CDR2 SMNVEV (reference sequence).

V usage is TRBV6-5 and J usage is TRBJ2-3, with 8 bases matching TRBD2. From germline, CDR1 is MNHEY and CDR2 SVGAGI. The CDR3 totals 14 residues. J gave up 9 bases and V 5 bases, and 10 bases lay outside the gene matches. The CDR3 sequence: CASSPDRSGRTQYF. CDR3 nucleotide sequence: TGTGCCAGCAGTCCGGATCGGAGCGGGAGAACGCAGTATTTT.

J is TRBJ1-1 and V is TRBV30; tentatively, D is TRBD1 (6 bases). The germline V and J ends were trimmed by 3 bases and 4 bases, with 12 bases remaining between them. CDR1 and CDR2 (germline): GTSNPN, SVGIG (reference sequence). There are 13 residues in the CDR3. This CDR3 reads CAWRVQGSTEAFF. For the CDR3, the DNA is TGTGCCTGGAGGGTACAGGGATCCACTGAAGCTTTCTTT.

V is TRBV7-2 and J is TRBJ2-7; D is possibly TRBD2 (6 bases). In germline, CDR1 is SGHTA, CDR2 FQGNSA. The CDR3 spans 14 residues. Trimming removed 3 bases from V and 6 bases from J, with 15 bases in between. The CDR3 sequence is CASSFRGEAIEQYF. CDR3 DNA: TGTGCCAGCAGCTTTAGAGGGGAGGCCATCGAGCAGTACTTC.

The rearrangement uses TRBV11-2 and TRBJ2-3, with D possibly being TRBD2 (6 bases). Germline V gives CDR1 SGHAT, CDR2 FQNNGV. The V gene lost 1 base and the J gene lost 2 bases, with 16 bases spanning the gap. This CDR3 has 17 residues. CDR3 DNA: TGTGCCAGCAGCTTAGGCCCCTGGGGCGGGAACACAGATACGCAGTATTTT. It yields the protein CASSLGPWGGNTDTQYF.

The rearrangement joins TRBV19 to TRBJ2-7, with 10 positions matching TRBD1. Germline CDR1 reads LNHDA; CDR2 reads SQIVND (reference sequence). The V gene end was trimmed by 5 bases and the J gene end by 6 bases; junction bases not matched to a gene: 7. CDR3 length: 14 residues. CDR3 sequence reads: CASSRDRGRFEQYF. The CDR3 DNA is TGTGCCAGTAGTCGTGACAGGGGGCGGTTCGAGCAGTACTTC.

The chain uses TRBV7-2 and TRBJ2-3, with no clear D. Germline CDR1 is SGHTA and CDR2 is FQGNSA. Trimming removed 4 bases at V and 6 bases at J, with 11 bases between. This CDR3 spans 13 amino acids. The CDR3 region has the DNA TGTGCCAGCAGCTCCTCGATGGGCGATACGCAGTATTTT. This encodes CASSSSMGDTQYF. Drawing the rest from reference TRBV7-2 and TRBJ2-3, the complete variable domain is GAGVSQSPSNKVTEKGKDVELRCDPISGHTALYWYRQSLGQGLEFLIYFQGNSAPDKSGLPSDRFSAERTGGSVSTLTIQRTQQEDSAVYLCASSSSMGDTQYFGPGTRLTVL.

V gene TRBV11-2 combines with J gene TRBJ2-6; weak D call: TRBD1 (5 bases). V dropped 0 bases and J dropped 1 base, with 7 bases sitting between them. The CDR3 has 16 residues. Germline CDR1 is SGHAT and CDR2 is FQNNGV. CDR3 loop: CASSLDGASGANVLTF. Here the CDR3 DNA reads TGTGCCAGCAGCTTAGATGGGGCTTCTGGGGCCAACGTCCTGACTTTC. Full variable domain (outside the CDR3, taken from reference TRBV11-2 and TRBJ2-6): EAGVAQSPRYKIIEKRQSVAFWCNPISGHATLYWYQQILGQGPKLLIQFQNNGVVDDSQLPKDRFSAERLKGVDSTLKIQPAKLEDSAVYLCASSLDGASGANVLTFGAGSRLTVL.

DNA for the CDR3: TGTGCCATCAGTGTGGGGACAGATGGCTACACCTTC. Protein product: CAISVGTDGYTF. This chain links TRBV10-3 with TRBJ1-2, with TRBD1 matching over 7 bases. Germline CDR1 reads ENHRY; CDR2 reads SYGVKD. This CDR3 is 12 amino acids long. V was clipped by 4 bases and J by 6 bases; unmatched bases: 2.

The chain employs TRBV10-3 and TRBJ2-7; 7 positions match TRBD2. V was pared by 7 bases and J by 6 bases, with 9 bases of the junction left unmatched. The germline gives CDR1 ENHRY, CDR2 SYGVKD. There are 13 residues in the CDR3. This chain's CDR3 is CAIKASGPSEQYF. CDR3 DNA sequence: TGTGCCATCAAGGCTAGCGGCCCCTCCGAGCAGTACTTC.

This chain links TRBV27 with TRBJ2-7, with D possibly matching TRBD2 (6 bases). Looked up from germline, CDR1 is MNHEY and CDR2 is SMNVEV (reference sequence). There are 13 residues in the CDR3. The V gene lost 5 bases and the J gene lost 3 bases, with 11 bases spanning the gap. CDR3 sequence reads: CASSAGRDYEQYF. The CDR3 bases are TGTGCCAGCAGTGCGGGACGGGACTACGAGCAGTACTTC.

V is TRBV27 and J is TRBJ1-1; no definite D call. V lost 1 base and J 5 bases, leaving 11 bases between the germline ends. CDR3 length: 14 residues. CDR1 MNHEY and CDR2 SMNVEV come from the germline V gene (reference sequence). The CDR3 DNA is TGTGCCAGCAGTTTATTGAACGGGGTAACTGAAGCTTTCTTT. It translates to CASSLLNGVTEAFF.

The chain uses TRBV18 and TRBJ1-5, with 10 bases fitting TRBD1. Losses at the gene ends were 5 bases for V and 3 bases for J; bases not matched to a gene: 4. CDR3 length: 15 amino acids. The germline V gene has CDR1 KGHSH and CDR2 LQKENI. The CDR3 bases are TGTGCCAGCTCATCCGGGACAGGGGTCAATCAGCCCCAGCATTTT. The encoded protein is CASSSGTGVNQPQHF.

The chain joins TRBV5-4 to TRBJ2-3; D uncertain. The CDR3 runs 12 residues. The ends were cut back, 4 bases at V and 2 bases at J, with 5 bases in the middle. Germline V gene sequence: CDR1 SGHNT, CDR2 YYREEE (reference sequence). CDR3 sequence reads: CASSTYTDTQYF. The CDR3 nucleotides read TGTGCCAGCAGCACTTACACAGATACGCAGTATTTT.

The CDR3 reads CASTSGGADSYEQYF. CDR3 DNA: TGTGCCAGCACCTCGGGAGGGGCGGATTCCTACGAGCAGTACTTC. The V gene is TRBV28, the J gene TRBJ2-7, with 8 positions matching TRBD2. J was trimmed by 1 base and V by 7 bases; bases with no gene match: 9. Germline values: CDR1 MDHEN, CDR2 SYDVKM. The CDR3 extends over 15 amino acids. Combining the CDR3 with reference TRBV28 and TRBJ2-7 gives the whole variable domain DVKVTQSSRYLVKRTGEKVFLECVQDMDHENMFWYRQDPGLGLRLIYFSYDVKMKEKGDIPEGYSVSREKKERFSLILESASTNQTSMYLCASTSGGADSYEQYFGPGTRLTVT.

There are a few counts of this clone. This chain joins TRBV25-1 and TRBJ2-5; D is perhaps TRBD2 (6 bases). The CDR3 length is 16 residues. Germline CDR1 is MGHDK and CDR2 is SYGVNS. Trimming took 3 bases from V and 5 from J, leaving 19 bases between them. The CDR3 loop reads CASSDTEGTLRETQYF. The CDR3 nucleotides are TGTGCCAGCAGTGATACAGAGGGGACTCTGCGGGAGACCCAGTACTTC.